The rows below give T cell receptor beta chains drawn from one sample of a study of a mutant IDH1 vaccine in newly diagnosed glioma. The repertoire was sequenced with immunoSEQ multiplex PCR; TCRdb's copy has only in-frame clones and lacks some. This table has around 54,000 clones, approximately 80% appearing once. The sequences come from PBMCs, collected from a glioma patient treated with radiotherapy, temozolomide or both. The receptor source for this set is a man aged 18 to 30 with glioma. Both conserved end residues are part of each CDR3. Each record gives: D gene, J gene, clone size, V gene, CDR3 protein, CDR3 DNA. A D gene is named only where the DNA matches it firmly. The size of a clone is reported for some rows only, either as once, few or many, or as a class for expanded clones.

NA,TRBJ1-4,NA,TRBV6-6,CASTGESWNEKLFF,TGTGCCAGCACGGGCGAAAGCTGGAATGAAAAACTGTTTTTT
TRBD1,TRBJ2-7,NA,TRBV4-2,CASSRGGSGGEEQYF,TGTGCCAGCAGCCGAGGGGGTTCAGGGGGCGAAGAGCAGTACTTC
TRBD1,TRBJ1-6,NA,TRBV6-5,CASSYDDRDNSPLHF,TGTGCCAGCAGTTACGACGACAGGGATAATTCACCCCTCCACTTT
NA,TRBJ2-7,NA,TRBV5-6,CASSLGQGIPYEQYF,TGTGCCAGCAGCTTGGGCCAGGGCATCCCCTACGAGCAGTACTTC
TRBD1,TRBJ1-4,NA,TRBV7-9,CAGTGVEEKLFF,TGTGCCGGGACAGGGGTCGAGGAAAAACTGTTTTTT
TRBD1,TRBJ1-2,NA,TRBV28,CASSSGTANYGYTF,TGTGCCAGCAGTTCGGGGACAGCTAACTATGGCTACACCTTC
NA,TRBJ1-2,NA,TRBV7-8,CASSLTERGYGYTF,TGTGCCAGCAGCCTCACTGAGAGGGGTTATGGCTACACCTTC
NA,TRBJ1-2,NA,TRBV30,CAWSVSLRLGYTF,TGTGCCTGGAGTGTAAGTCTCCGTCTCGGCTACACCTTC
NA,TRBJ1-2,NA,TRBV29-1,CSALGSNYGYTF,TGCAGCGCCCTCGGCTCTAACTATGGCTACACCTTC
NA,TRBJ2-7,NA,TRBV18,CASSPLGGYEQYF,TGTGCCAGCTCACCACTGGGTGGCTACGAGCAGTACTTC
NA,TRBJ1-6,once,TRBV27,CASKGRQSSNSPLHF,TGTGCCAGCAAGGGCCGACAGTCCTCCAATTCACCCCTCCACTTT
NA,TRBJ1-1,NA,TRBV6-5,CASSLLERNTEAFF,TGTGCCAGCAGTCTCTTGGAGAGGAACACTGAAGCTTTCTTT
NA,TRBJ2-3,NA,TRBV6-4,CASSQGGLLACTDTQYF,TGTGCCAGCAGTCAAGGGGGACTACTAGCGTGCACAGATACGCAGTATTTT
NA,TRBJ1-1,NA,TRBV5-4,CASSLVDTEAFF,TGTGCCAGCAGCTTGGTTGACACTGAAGCTTTCTTT
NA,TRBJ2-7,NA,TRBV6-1,CASSDFLGRAYEQYF,TGTGCCAGCAGTGACTTCTTGGGCAGGGCCTACGAGCAGTACTTC
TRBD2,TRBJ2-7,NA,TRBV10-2,CASSRGGGYEQYF,TGCGCCAGCAGCCGGGGCGGGGGGTACGAGCAGTACTTC
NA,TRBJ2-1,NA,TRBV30,CAWSVMGEQFF,TGTGCCTGGAGTGTAATGGGTGAGCAGTTCTTC
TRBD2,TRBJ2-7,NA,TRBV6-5,CAAGGTFAYEQYF,TGTGCCGCCGGGGGGACCTTCGCCTACGAGCAGTACTTC
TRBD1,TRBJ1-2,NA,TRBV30,CAWRGGGNGYTF,TGTGCCTGGAGAGGGGGCGGGAATGGCTACACCTTC
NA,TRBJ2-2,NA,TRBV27,CASSLYPGRMATGELFF,TGTGCCAGCAGTTTATACCCAGGGAGAATGGCTACCGGGGAGCTGTTTTTT
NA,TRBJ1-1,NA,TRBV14,CASSQLQGRGNTEAFF,TGTGCCAGCAGCCAACTCCAGGGGCGGGGGAACACTGAAGCTTTCTTT
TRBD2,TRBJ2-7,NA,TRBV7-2,CASSPLLATAAYEQYF,TGTGCCAGCAGCCCCTTACTAGCGACAGCTGCCTACGAGCAGTACTTC
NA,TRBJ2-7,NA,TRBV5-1,CASSLWGDSISYEQYF,TGCGCCAGCAGCTTGTGGGGGGACTCAATCTCCTACGAGCAGTACTTC
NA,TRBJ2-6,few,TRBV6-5,CASTPTASGANVLTF,TGTGCCAGCACACCTACAGCGTCTGGGGCCAACGTCCTGACTTTC
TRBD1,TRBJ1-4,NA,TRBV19,CASYPGQTNEKLFF,TGTGCCAGCTACCCGGGACAGACTAATGAAAAACTGTTTTTT
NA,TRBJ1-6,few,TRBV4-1,CASSRLTGTIANSPLHF,TGCGCCAGCAGCCGCCTCACAGGGACCATTGCCAATTCACCCCTCCACTTT
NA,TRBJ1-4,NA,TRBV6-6,CASSYFDRTNEKLFF,TGTGCCAGCAGTTATTTCGACAGGACTAATGAAAAACTGTTTTTT
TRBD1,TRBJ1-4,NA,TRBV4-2,CASSHWTGPNEKLFF,TGTGCCAGCAGCCACTGGACAGGCCCTAATGAAAAACTGTTTTTT
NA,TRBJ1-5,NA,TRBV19,CASSIDRGHQPQHF,TGTGCCAGTAGTATAGATCGGGGTCATCAGCCCCAGCATTTT
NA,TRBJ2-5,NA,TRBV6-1,CASSEAYRGSLVTTQYF,TGTGCCAGCAGTGAAGCTTATCGGGGCTCCCTTGTAACGACCCAGTACTTC
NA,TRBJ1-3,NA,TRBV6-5,CASSYSEKLGNTIYF,TGTGCCAGCAGTTACTCCGAGAAACTGGGAAACACCATATATTTT
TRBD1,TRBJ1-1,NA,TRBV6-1,CASRQGIGATEAFF,TGTGCCAGCAGACAGGGGATCGGAGCCACTGAAGCTTTCTTT
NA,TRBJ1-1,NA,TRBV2,CASGTAATEAFF,TGTGCCAGCGGGACGGCGGCGACTGAAGCTTTCTTT
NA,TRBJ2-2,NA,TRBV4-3,CASSQGYTGELFF,TGCGCCAGCAGCCAAGGCTACACCGGGGAGCTGTTTTTT
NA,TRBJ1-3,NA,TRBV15,CATSRDRGQLGRNTIYF,TGTGCCACCAGCAGAGATCGTGGTCAGCTGGGGAGAAACACCATATATTTT
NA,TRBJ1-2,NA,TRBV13,CASSLLRASLTLSSLTPYGYTF,TGTGCCAGCAGCCTTCTCAGGGCCTCACTCACGCTTTCGTCACTCACGCCCTATGGCTACACCTTC
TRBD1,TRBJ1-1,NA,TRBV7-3,CASSFGQGAAFF,TGTGCCAGCAGCTTTGGACAGGGTGCGGCTTTCTTT
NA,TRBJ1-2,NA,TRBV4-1,CASSHNPGYGYTF,TGCGCCAGCAGCCATAACCCTGGCTATGGCTACACCTTC
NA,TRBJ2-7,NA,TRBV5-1,CASSLEPPGRGSSYEQYF,TGCGCCAGCAGCTTGGAGCCCCCGGGACGGGGAAGCTCCTACGAGCAGTACTTC
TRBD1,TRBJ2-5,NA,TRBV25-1,CASSEPGTAQETQYF,TGTGCCAGCAGTGAGCCCGGGACAGCCCAAGAGACCCAGTACTTC
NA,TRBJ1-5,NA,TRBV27,CASKSAGSNQPQHF,TGTGCCAGTAAATCAGCAGGTAGCAATCAGCCCCAGCATTTT
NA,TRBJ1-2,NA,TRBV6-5,CASSYSVDGAYGYTF,TGTGCCAGCAGTTACTCTGTGGACGGAGCCTATGGCTACACCTTC
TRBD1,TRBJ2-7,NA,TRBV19,CASSTPGTGTYEQYF,TGTGCCAGTAGTACCCCCGGGACAGGCACCTACGAGCAGTACTTC
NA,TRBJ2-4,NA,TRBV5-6,CASSLAQGRNIQYF,TGTGCCAGCAGCTTGGCTCAGGGGAGGAACATTCAGTACTTC
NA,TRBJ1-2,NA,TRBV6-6,CASSYSDGYGYTF,TGTGCCAGCAGTTACTCTGACGGCTATGGCTACACCTTC
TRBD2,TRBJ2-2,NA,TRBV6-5,CASSYFGSGKLFF,TGTGCCAGCAGTTATTTTGGAAGCGGGAAACTGTTTTTT
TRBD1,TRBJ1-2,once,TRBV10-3,CAISEVPQGSPNTYGYTF,TGTGCCATCAGTGAGGTCCCACAGGGGTCTCCAAATACCTATGGCTACACCTTC
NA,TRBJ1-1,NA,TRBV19,CASKPSGLGNEAFF,TGTGCCAGTAAGCCTTCGGGGTTGGGAAATGAAGCTTTCTTT
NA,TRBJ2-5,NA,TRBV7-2,CASSNDRGETQYF,TGTGCCAGCAGCAACGACAGAGGAGAGACCCAGTACTTC
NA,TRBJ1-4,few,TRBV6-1,CASQEHGGVGEKLFF,TGTGCCAGCCAGGAGCATGGGGGGGTGGGTGAAAAACTGTTTTTT